The present TCR beta chain was sequenced within a study of patients and donors after allogeneic stem cell transplantation. From germline, CDR1 is DFQATT and CDR2 SNEGSKA (reference sequence). The junction had 9 bases not matched to a gene; V was cut back by 0 bases and J by 5 bases. The CDR3 has 15 amino acids. TCRdb re-analysed the RT-PCR reads in MiXCR, keeping a single row per CDR3 protein. The table has fewer than 75,000 distinct CDR3 sequences, 26% seen once. The material sequenced was blood, either unsorted or a sorted T cell fraction (not recorded which). The V and J genes are TRBV20-1 and TRBJ1-1, with 7 bases identical to TRBD1. This TCR came from a human donor who was either an allogeneic HSCT recipient or a stem cell or donor lymphocyte infusion donor (not recorded which). It is not recorded whose cells these are; they may come from a transplant donor. The CDR3 DNA is TGCAGTGCTAGAGATGTGCAGGGGGTTAGGACTGAAGCTTTCTTT. This gives the protein CSARDVQGVRTEAFF.